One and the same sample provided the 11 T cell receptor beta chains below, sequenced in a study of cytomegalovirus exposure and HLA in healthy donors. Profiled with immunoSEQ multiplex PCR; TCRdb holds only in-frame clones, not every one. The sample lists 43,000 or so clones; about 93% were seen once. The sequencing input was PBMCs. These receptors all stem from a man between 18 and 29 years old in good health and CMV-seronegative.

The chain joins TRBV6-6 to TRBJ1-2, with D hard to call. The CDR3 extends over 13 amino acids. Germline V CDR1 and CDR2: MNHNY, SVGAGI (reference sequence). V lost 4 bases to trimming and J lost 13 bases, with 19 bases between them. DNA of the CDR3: TGTGCCAGCAGTTTCCCTGACGACTGGAGGTCCACCTTC. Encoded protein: CASSFPDDWRSTF.

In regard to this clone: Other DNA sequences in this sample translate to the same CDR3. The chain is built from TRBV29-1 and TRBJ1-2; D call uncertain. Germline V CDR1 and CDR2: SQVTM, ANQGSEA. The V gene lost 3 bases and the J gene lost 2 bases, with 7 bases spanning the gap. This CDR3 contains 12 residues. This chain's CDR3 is CSVEAANYGYTF. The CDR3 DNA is TGCAGCGTTGAGGCGGCAAACTATGGCTACACCTTC.

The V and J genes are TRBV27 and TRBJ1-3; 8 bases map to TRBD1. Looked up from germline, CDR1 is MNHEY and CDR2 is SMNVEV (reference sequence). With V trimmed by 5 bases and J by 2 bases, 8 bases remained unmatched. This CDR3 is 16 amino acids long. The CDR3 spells CASSPYTGGTGNTIYF. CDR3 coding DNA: TGTGCCAGCAGTCCGTACACAGGGGGGACTGGAAACACCATATATTTT.

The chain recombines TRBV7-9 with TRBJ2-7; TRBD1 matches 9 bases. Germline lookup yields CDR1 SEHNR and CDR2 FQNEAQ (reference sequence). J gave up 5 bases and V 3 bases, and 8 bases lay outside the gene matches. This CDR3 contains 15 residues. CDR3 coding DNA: TGTGCCAGCAGCTTCAGGACAGGGGCTATCCACGAGCAGTACTTC. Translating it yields CASSFRTGAIHEQYF.

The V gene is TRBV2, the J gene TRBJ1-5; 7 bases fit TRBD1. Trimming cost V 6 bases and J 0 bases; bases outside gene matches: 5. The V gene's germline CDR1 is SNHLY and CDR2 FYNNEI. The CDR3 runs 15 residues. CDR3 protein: CASSPGTDSNQPQHF. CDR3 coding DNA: TGTGCCAGCAGCCCCGGGACAGATAGCAATCAGCCCCAGCATTTT. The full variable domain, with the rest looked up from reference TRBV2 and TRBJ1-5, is EPEVTQTPSHQVTQMGQEVILRCVPISNHLYFYWYRQILGQKVEFLVSFYNNEISEKSEIFDDQFSVERPDGSNFTLKIRSTKLEDSAMYFCASSPGTDSNQPQHFGDGTRLSIL.

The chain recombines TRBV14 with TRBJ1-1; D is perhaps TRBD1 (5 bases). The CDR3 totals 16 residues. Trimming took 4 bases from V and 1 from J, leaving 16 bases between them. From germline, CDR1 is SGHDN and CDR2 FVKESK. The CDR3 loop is CASSLSLGLPNTEAFF. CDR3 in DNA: TGTGCCAGCAGCCTCAGCTTGGGACTGCCGAACACTGAAGCTTTCTTT.

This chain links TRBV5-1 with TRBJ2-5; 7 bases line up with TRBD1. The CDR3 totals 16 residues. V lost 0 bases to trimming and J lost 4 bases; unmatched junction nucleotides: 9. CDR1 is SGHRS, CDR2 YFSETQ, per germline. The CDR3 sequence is CASSLGITGEGETQYF. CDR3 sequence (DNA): TGCGCCAGCAGCTTGGGGATTACAGGGGAAGGAGAGACCCAGTACTTC.

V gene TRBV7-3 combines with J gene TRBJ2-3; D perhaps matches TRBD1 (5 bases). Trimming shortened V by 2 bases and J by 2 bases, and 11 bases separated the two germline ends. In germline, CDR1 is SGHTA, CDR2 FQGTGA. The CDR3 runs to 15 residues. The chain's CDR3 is CASSLWGYTTDTQYF. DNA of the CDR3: TGTGCCAGCAGCTTATGGGGCTACACCACAGATACGCAGTATTTT.

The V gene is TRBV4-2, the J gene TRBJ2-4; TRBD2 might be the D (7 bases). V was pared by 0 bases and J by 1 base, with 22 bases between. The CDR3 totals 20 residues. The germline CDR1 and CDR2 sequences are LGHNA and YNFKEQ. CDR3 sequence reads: CASSQDIGGWREKAKNIQYF. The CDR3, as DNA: TGTGCCAGCAGCCAAGACATAGGGGGGTGGCGGGAGAAGGCCAAAAACATTCAGTACTTC.

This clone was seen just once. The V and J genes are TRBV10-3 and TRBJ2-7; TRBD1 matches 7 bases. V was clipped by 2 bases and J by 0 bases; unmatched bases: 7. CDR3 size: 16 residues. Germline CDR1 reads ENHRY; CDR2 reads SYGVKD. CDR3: CAISETDRTSSYEQYF. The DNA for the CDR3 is TGTGCCATCAGTGAGACGGACAGGACGAGCTCCTACGAGCAGTACTTC.

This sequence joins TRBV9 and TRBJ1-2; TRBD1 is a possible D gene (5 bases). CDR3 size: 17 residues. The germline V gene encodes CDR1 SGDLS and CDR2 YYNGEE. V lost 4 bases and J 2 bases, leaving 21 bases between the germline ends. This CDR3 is CASSTPSVGGLNYGYTF. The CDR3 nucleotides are TGTGCCAGCAGCACACCTTCGGTGGGGGGATTAAACTATGGCTACACCTTC.